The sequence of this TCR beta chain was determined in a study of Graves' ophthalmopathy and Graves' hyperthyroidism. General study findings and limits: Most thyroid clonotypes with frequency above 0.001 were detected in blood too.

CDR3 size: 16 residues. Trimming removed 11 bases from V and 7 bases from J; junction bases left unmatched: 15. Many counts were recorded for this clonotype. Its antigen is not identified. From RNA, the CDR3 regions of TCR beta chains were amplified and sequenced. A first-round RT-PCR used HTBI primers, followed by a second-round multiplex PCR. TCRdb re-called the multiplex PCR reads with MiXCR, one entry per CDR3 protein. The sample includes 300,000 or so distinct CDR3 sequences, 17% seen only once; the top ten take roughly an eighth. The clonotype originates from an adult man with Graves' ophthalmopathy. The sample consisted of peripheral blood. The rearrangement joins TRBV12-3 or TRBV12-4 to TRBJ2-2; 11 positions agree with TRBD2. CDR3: CAGTFLGSGRVGELFF. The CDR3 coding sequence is TGTGCCGGCACCTTCCTCGGTAGCGGGAGGGTCGGGGAGCTGTTTTTT.